A single sample gave rise to the 5 T cell receptor beta chains below, sequenced in a study of T cells in Graves' hyperthyroidism and ophthalmopathy. TCR beta CDR3 regions were amplified from RNA. The HTBI set primed first-round TCR CDR3 RT-PCR. TCRdb reprocessed the multiplex PCR reads via MiXCR and lists one record per CDR3 protein. Found here are around 520,000 distinct CDR3 sequences, around a quarter of them singletons; the top ten hold around 11%. The specimen was blood. The receptors derive from a woman aged 25 to 39 with Graves' ophthalmopathy.

This clonotype was recorded at least ten times. The genes are TRBV2 and TRBJ1-3; D is uncertain. Trimming stripped 5 bases from V and 0 bases from J, with 11 bases between. Germline V gene sequence: CDR1 SNHLY, CDR2 FYNNEI. CDR3 size: 15 residues. Here the CDR3 DNA reads TGTGCCAGCAGTCCTAACGTCCTCTCTGGAAACACCATATATTTT. Its translation: CASSPNVLSGNTIYF.

J is TRBJ2-7 and V is TRBV6-1; 14 bases match TRBD2. V shed 7 bases, J shed 5 bases, and the junction held 10 bases outside the gene matches. The CDR3 is made up of 16 amino acids. Germline V CDR1 and CDR2: MNHNS, SASEGT. CDR3: CASTGTSGRYVNEQYF. The CDR3 DNA sequence: TGTGCCAGCACCGGGACTAGCGGGAGATATGTGAACGAGCAGTACTTC.

Regarding this clonotype: A much larger clone lies one base from this, so it may be a read error. CDR3 sequence reads: CASNLSIPSSYEQYF. The CDR3 DNA reads as TGTGCCAGCAATTTATCGATACCGAGCTCCTACGAGCAGTACTTC. V is TRBV11-1 and J is TRBJ2-7; the D is unclear. Trimming left V 7 bases short and J 0 bases short, with 16 bases between. CDR1 is SGHAT and CDR2 is FQDESV in the germline V gene (reference sequence). This CDR3 spans 15 amino acids.

This clonotype occurred many times. This rearrangement joins TRBV10-3 to TRBJ2-7; 7 bases line up with TRBD1. The CDR3 is 14 amino acids. The J segment lost 2 bases and the V segment lost 5 bases, leaving 6 bases of the junction unmatched. The germline V gene encodes CDR1 ENHRY and CDR2 SYGVKD. CDR3 loop: CAISLGTDPYEQYF. The CDR3 region has the DNA TGTGCCATCAGTCTCGGGACAGACCCCTACGAGCAGTACTTC.

This clonotype was observed many times. The V and J genes are TRBV29-1 and TRBJ2-5; TRBD1 is a possible D gene (5 bases). CDR3 length: 14 residues. V dropped 7 bases and J dropped 2 bases, with 17 bases sitting between them. Germline CDR1 reads SQVTM; CDR2 reads ANQGSEA. The DNA of the CDR3 is TGCAGCGCCTTAACTGACAGAATGCAAGAGACCCAGTACTTC. Translating gives CSALTDRMQETQYF.